The 19 T cell receptor beta chains below come from one sample, sequenced in a study of CD8+ T cells in alopecia areata. Documented treatment: oral pan-JAK inhibitor, 5-10 mg twice daily. Extraction of RNA preceded its reverse transcription into cDNA, which served as the sequencing template. Sequencing used immunoSEQ multiplex PCR; TCRdb keeps in-frame clones, though not all of them. The sample records fewer than 150,000 clones, around four fifths being singletons. Here the sequenced sample was CD8+ T cells sorted from blood, taken at week 4, from a patient treated with tofacitinib. The source is a human donor with alopecia areata.

As DNA, the CDR3 is TGTGCCAGCAGCCGTCTAGCGGGGGGGCTCAATGAGCAGTTCTTC. Translated: CASSRLAGGLNEQFF. This chain uses TRBV7-2 with TRBJ2-1; 12 positions agree with TRBD2. Per germline, CDR1 SGHTA and CDR2 FQGNSA. The length of the CDR3 is 15 residues. With 5 bases clipped from V and 6 bases from J, the junction kept 5 bases outside the gene matches.

The chain has TRBV5-1 and TRBJ1-1; 12 positions match TRBD1. J lost 0 bases, V lost 1 base, and 7 bases had no gene match. This CDR3 spans 18 amino acids. From germline, CDR1 is SGHRS and CDR2 YFSETQ. The CDR3 DNA sequence: TGCGCCAGCAGCTTGCCGGGACAGGGGGCACCAATGAACACTGAAGCTTTCTTT. It translates to CASSLPGQGAPMNTEAFF.

The rearrangement uses TRBV11-2 and TRBJ2-7; the D gene is possibly TRBD1 (6 bases). The CDR3 contains 15 residues. V shed 5 bases and J shed 2 bases, with 16 bases lying between them. Germline loops: CDR1 SGHAT, CDR2 FQNNGV. The DNA for the CDR3 is TGTGCCAGCAGCCAAGGTGGGGACACTACCTACGAGCAGTACTTC. This gives the protein CASSQGGDTTYEQYF.

J is TRBJ2-3 and V is TRBV5-8; 12 positions agree with TRBD2. V lost 0 bases, J lost 6 bases, and 5 bases stayed unmatched. CDR3 length equals 16 residues. CDR1 SGHTS and CDR2 YDEGEE come from the germline V gene. The chain's CDR3 is CASSLAGLAGPDTQYF. In nucleotides, the CDR3 is TGTGCCAGCAGCTTGGCGGGACTAGCGGGCCCCGATACGCAGTATTTT.

About this clone itself: The sample contains more than one DNA sequence encoding this CDR3. The chain joins TRBV5-4 to TRBJ2-3; the match to TRBD2 covers 10 bases. The CDR3 contains 14 residues. The trim removed 4 bases at V and 6 bases at J, leaving 5 bases unmatched. Per the germline V gene, CDR1 is SGHNT and CDR2 is YYREEE (reference sequence). As DNA, the CDR3 is TGTGCCAGCAGCCTCAGCGGGGGGGCGGATACGCAGTATTTT. This encodes CASSLSGGADTQYF.

The chain combines TRBV30 with TRBJ1-1, with TRBD1 identical over 8 bases. The CDR3 sequence is 14 residues long. Germline CDR1 and CDR2: GTSNPN and SVGIG (reference sequence). V dropped 4 bases and J dropped 3; count of bases not matched to a gene: 7. CDR3: CAWTPGTGHTEAFF. CDR3 nucleotides: TGTGCCTGGACTCCCGGGACAGGTCACACTGAAGCTTTCTTT.

The genes are TRBV29-1 and TRBJ2-7; perhaps TRBD2 as D (5 bases). This CDR3 comprises 14 residues. In germline, CDR1 is SQVTM, CDR2 ANQGSEA. The V end was cut by 1 base, the J end by 3 bases, with 13 bases between. CDR3 region: CSVEVPLEGYEQYF. The CDR3 DNA reads as TGCAGCGTTGAAGTACCCCTCGAGGGCTACGAGCAGTACTTC.

V is TRBV9 and J is TRBJ2-7, with 11 positions matching TRBD1. The CDR3 covers 14 residues. The J segment lost 6 bases and the V segment lost 2 bases, leaving 4 bases of the junction unmatched. Germline CDR1 and CDR2: SGDLS and YYNGEE. The CDR3 here is CASSVGQGESEQYF. In DNA, the CDR3 is TGTGCCAGCAGCGTGGGACAGGGGGAAAGCGAGCAGTACTTC. Full variable domain (remainder filled in from reference TRBV9 and TRBJ2-7): DSGVTQTPKHLITATGQRVTLRCSPRSGDLSVYWYQQSLDQGLQFLIQYYNGEERAKGNILERFSAQQFPDLHSELNLSSLELGDSALYFCASSVGQGESEQYFGPGTRLTVT.

The chain combines TRBV14 with TRBJ1-1; tentative D call: TRBD1 (6 bases). CDR1 is SGHDN, CDR2 FVKESK, per germline. V shed 5 bases and J shed 2 bases, with 21 bases lying between them. This CDR3 comprises 17 residues. This chain's CDR3 is CASSGIQQGAQNTEAFF. CDR3 nucleotide sequence: TGTGCCAGCAGCGGCATCCAACAGGGTGCGCAAAACACTGAAGCTTTCTTT.

The chain employs TRBV18 and TRBJ1-1; D gene unclear. The CDR3 sequence is 14 residues long. The V gene lost 6 bases and the J gene lost 1 base, with 12 bases spanning the gap. CDR1 and CDR2 from the germline V gene are KGHSH and LQKENI. The CDR3 sequence: CASSAELGNTEAFF. CDR3 DNA: TGTGCCAGCTCCGCGGAGCTGGGGAACACTGAAGCTTTCTTT. Looking up the rest from reference TRBV18 and TRBJ1-1 gives the full variable domain: NAGVMQNPRHLVRRRGQEARLRCSPMKGHSHVYWYRQLPEEGLKFMVYLQKENIIDESGMPKERFSAEFPKEGPSILRIQQVVRGDSAAYFCASSAELGNTEAFFGQGTRLTVV.

Only one count was recorded for this clone. V usage is TRBV4-1 and J usage is TRBJ1-4, with D tentatively TRBD1 (5 bases). V was shortened by 5 bases and J by 5 bases, with 15 bases between the two germline ends. The CDR3 spans 15 residues. CDR1 MGHRA and CDR2 YSYEKL come from the germline V gene. The CDR3 reads CASSTSGLGNEKLFF. The CDR3 DNA is TGCGCCAGCAGCACCTCGGGACTAGGCAATGAAAAACTGTTTTTT.

The chain employs TRBV7-9 and TRBJ2-2, with TRBD1 matching 8 bases. Per the germline V gene, CDR1 is SEHNR and CDR2 is FQNEAQ (reference sequence). Trimming removed 3 bases from V and 5 bases from J; junction bases left unmatched: 5. The CDR3 totals 15 residues. This CDR3 reads CASSFGQGRTGELFF. CDR3 DNA sequence: TGTGCCAGCAGCTTTGGACAGGGACGAACCGGGGAGCTGTTTTTT.

This chain links TRBV9 with TRBJ2-1; a weak D match, TRBD1 (5 bases). This CDR3 comprises 14 residues. CDR1 is SGDLS, CDR2 YYNGEE, per germline. V was cut by 1 base and J by 5 bases, with 10 bases left in between. This chain's CDR3 is CASSVMTDNNEQFF. CDR3 bases: TGTGCCAGCAGCGTAATGACAGATAACAATGAGCAGTTCTTC.

The table lists this clone with many counts. The chain joins TRBV5-8 to TRBJ2-2, with a weak D call TRBD1 (5 bases). Trimming stripped 1 base from V and 0 bases from J, with 13 bases between. Looked up from germline, CDR1 is SGHTS and CDR2 is YDEGEE. The CDR3 length is 17 residues. The DNA for the CDR3 is TGTGCCAGCAGCTTGATTACAGGCCGCCCGAACACCGGGGAGCTGTTTTTT. This codes for CASSLITGRPNTGELFF.

CDR3 nucleotide sequence: TGCAGCGTTAGCCTGACAGGGGGCATCACCGGGGAGCTGTTTTTT. It specifies CSVSLTGGITGELFF. V is TRBV29-1 and J is TRBJ2-2; the match to TRBD1 covers 10 bases. The CDR3 runs 15 residues. Germline CDR1 is SQVTM and CDR2 is ANQGSEA. The junction had 7 bases not matched to a gene; V was cut back by 5 bases and J by 4 bases.

The chain is built from TRBV6-5 and TRBJ1-2; D might be TRBD1 (6 bases). The ends were cut back, 5 bases at V and 8 bases at J, with 21 bases in the middle. From germline, CDR1 is MNHEY and CDR2 SVGAGI. There are 15 residues in the CDR3. The CDR3: CASSPTGGRGNGYTF. CDR3 DNA: TGTGCCAGCAGTCCCACCGGGGGGCGCGGAAACGGCTACACCTTC.

This clone was recorded only once. Other nucleotide sequences from this sample produce the same CDR3. The V call is TRBV29-1, the J call TRBJ2-2, with TRBD1 matching 9 bases. Germline V lookup: CDR1 SQVTM, CDR2 ANQGSEA. The CDR3 is 15 amino acids. Germline trimming cut 6 bases from V and 4 bases from J; bases unmatched to any gene: 9. CDR3 amino acids: CSVAGDRVGTGELFF. CDR3 bases: TGCAGCGTCGCTGGGGACAGGGTGGGCACCGGGGAGCTGTTTTTT.

The rearrangement links TRBV30 to TRBJ2-5, with a tentative D call TRBD2 (6 bases). The CDR3 runs to 12 residues. Germline CDR1 and CDR2: GTSNPN and SVGIG (reference sequence). V gave up 5 bases and J gave up 3 bases, with 10 bases separating them. CDR3 coding DNA: TGTGCCTGGGCGGGACCAGAAGAGACCCAGTACTTC. The encoded protein is CAWAGPEETQYF.

This sequence joins TRBV4-1 and TRBJ2-5; 9 nucleotides match TRBD2. CDR3 length: 16 amino acids. The germline CDR1 and CDR2 sequences are MGHRA and YSYEKL. J lost 5 bases, V lost 0 bases, and 7 bases had no gene match. The CDR3 DNA is TGCGCCAGCAGCCAAGAACTAGCGGGCCGAGGGGAGACCCAGTACTTC. Its translation is CASSQELAGRGETQYF.